This TCR beta chain was sequenced during a study of cytomegalovirus exposure and HLA in healthy donors. The study, taken as a whole, reports: Accounts indicate the classifier identified cytomegalovirus status with strong specificity and sensitivity. Cytomegalovirus association was listed for 164 TCR beta chains.

This clone is a singleton in its sample. Its antigen is not identified. With 60 Vbeta and 13 Jbeta primers, the PCR was carried out. The assay was immunoSEQ multiplex PCR, and TCRdb's table has in-frame clones only and misses some. This table holds some 120,000 clones, 80% found once. Per germline, CDR1 KGHSH and CDR2 LQKENI. The CDR3 contains 14 residues. Deletions cut 2 bases from V and 10 bases from J, with 15 bases between. The sample taken for sequencing was PBMCs. This clonotype originated in a man aged 40-49 years in good health and CMV-seronegative. The V call is TRBV18, the J call TRBJ2-1; tentative D call: TRBD2 (6 bases). CDR3 coding DNA: TGTGCCAGCTCACCAGGGCAGGGAGGCGGGGAGCAGTTCTTC. It translates to CASSPGQGGGEQFF.